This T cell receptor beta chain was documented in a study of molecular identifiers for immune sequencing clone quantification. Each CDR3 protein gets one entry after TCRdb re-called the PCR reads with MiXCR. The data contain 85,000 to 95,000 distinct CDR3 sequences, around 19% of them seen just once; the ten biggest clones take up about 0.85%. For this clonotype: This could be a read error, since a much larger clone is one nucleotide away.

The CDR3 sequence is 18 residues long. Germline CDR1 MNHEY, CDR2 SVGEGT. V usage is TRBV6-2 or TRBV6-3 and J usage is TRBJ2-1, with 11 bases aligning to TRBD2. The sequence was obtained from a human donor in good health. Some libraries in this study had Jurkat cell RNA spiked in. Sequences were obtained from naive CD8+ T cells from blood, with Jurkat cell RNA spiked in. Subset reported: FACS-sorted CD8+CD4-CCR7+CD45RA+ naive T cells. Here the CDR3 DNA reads TGTGCCAGCAGTTACACATCACTAGCGGGAGACTCCTACAATGGGCAGTTCTTC. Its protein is CASSYTSLAGDSYNGQFF.